This TCR beta chain was retrieved from a study of T cell clonotyping in hematopoietic cell transplantation. The study, taken as a whole, reports: Without cell sorting, CD4 versus CD8 contributions remain unresolved.

Note on this clone: What it binds is unknown.

Trimming took 5 bases from V and 2 from J; bases not matched to a gene: 5. The germline V gene has CDR1 SGHTA and CDR2 FQGNSA. This CDR3 has 15 residues. Time point defined: recipient sample about 28 days before transplant, after cytoreduction. Clones were sequenced by immunoSEQ multiplex PCR, and TCRdb holds only the in-frame ones, with some missing. This table has 45,000 or so clones, roughly 80% appearing once. This material consisted of peripheral blood mononuclear cells, taken before stem cell transplant. The chain employs TRBV7-2 and TRBJ1-2, with 10 bases fitting TRBD1. The TCR sequence derives from a man in his sixties with myelodysplastic syndrome. Some clones in this sample may be carry-over from other donors' samples. As DNA, the CDR3 is TGTGCCAGCAGCAGAGGACAGGGGGGCAACTATGGCTACACCTTC. This gives the protein CASSRGQGGNYGYTF.